Described below is a single T cell receptor (beta chain) sequence and its context. The antigen remains unidentified. The data belong to a study of cytomegalovirus exposure and HLA in healthy donors. Study-wide results and caveats: The study listed some 160 cytomegalovirus-associated TCR beta chains.

TCRdb's table, derived via immunoSEQ multiplex PCR, lists solely in-frame clones and lacks some. The data hold about 130,000 clones, with roughly 89% observed a single time. CDR3 length: 14 residues. V gave up 2 bases and J gave up 5 bases, with 12 bases separating them. Germline V gives CDR1 KGHSH, CDR2 LQKENI. The sequence derives from a woman aged 18-29 years in good health and CMV-seropositive. The chain combines TRBV18 with TRBJ1-2, with a weak D call TRBD1 (5 bases). The sequenced sample was PBMCs. The chain's CDR3 is CASSPAGQLYGYTF. The DNA for the CDR3 is TGTGCCAGCTCACCAGCAGGGCAATTGTATGGCTACACCTTC. Full variable domain (rest looked up from reference TRBV18 and TRBJ1-2): NAGVMQNPRHLVRRRGQEARLRCSPMKGHSHVYWYRQLPEEGLKFMVYLQKENIIDESGMPKERFSAEFPKEGPSILRIQQVVRGDSAAYFCASSPAGQLYGYTFGSGTRLTVV.